Listed here is a single T cell receptor beta chain. CDR1 and CDR2 from the germline V gene are SEHNR and FQNEAQ (reference sequence). This CDR3 has 11 amino acids. V lost 2 bases, J lost 9 bases, and 4 bases lay in between. These data come from a study of blood T cell repertoires in COVID-19. Across the study: Spain, Italy and the United States supplied samples that represented acute and convalescent COVID-19. The analysed material was cDNA or gDNA that came from T cells, B-cell-depleted T cells, or PBMCs.

In the study's own analysis: Counts of nucleated cells, estimated from reference gene primer amplification, were obtained. Sequencing was performed with immunoSEQ multiplex PCR; in TCRdb, only in-frame clones are kept and a portion is missing. V and J calls and clone size are those listed in that table; D and trimming were worked out from the DNA. The profile shows 300,000 to 350,000 clones, roughly 87% of them singletons. The receptor was isolated from a man between 18 and 29 years old with active or convalescent COVID-19. The chain is built from TRBV7-9 and TRBJ2-2; no clear D gene. Input material: peripheral blood. The CDR3 region has the DNA TGTGCCAGCAGCTTAAGCCGGGAGCTGTTTTTT. It translates to CASSLSRELFF.